This T cell receptor (beta chain) was documented in a study of identical twins. A universal primer binding site was introduced by template switching. The final cDNA contained unique molecular identifiers. One entry per CDR3 protein, called by TCRdb with MiXCR from the 5' RACE reads. The data show fewer than 250,000 distinct CDR3 sequences, around 6.9% seen once. The germline V and J ends were trimmed by 1 base and 6 bases, with 16 bases remaining between them. The germline V gene has CDR1 DFQATT and CDR2 SNEGSKA (reference sequence). This CDR3 is built from 14 residues. This clonotype showed up many times. Only healthy Caucasians were included as donors. Separately, the same data were catalogued under a study of yellow fever vaccine responses in identical twins. That work adds: It has been reported that, in twins, the vaccine T cell response seemed partly convergent and partly personalized.

The material sequenced was memory (CD45RO+) T cells sorted from blood. The TCR comes from a woman aged 18-29 years in good health. The gene calls are TRBV20-1 and TRBJ2-7, with D uncertain. Here the CDR3 DNA reads TGCAGTGCTAGAGGATTGACGGACGTCGGCGAGCAGTACTTC. This codes for CSARGLTDVGEQYF.